A single sample gave rise to the 11 T cell receptor beta chains below, sequenced in a study of T cell responses to AZD1222 COVID-19 vaccine. The table came from immunoSEQ multiplex PCR; TCRdb's copy has only in-frame clones and leaves some out. The repertoire includes around 140,000 clones, 90% to 95% of them detected once, and roughly 3.5% sits in the top ten. The specimen comprised peripheral blood, sampled 28 days after the second AZD1222 dose. The source is an adult who received the AZD1222 COVID-19 vaccine.

In DNA, the CDR3 is TGTGCCAGCAGCTTGTCTAGCTACTACGAGCAGTACTTC. This gives the protein CASSLSSYYEQYF. V gene TRBV5-8 combines with J gene TRBJ2-7; D is perhaps TRBD2 (5 bases). The V gene lost 1 base and the J gene lost 3 bases, with 8 bases spanning the gap. Germline V gene sequence: CDR1 SGHTS, CDR2 YDEGEE. The CDR3 sequence is 13 residues long.

The chain couples TRBV5-1 to TRBJ1-2; TRBD1 matches at 10 bases. V gave up 1 base and J gave up 3 bases; unmatched junction bases: 9. The CDR3 covers 17 residues. Germline lookup yields CDR1 SGHRS and CDR2 YFSETQ. The CDR3: CASSLSMGQGRHYGYTF. The DNA for the CDR3 is TGCGCCAGCAGCTTGAGTATGGGACAGGGGCGGCACTATGGCTACACCTTC.

The rearrangement joins TRBV25-1 to TRBJ2-7; TRBD1 agrees at 9 bases. This CDR3 has 15 residues. CDR1 is MGHDK and CDR2 is SYGVNS in the germline V gene. V trimming: 8 bases; J trimming: 4 bases; junction bases outside the gene matches: 12. CDR3 region: CASSLPRDREYEQYF. In DNA, the CDR3 is TGTGCCAGCTCCCTCCCCCGGGACAGGGAGTACGAGCAGTACTTC.

This clone was seen just once. This chain joins TRBV15 and TRBJ2-1, with D possibly being TRBD2 (6 bases). Germline V gene sequence: CDR1 LNHNV, CDR2 YYDKDF (reference sequence). The CDR3 spans 18 residues. The V end lost 0 bases, the J end lost 4 bases, and 19 bases lay between the germline ends. This CDR3 reads CATSRDPPGRGRYNEQFF. The CDR3, as DNA: TGTGCCACCAGCAGAGATCCCCCCGGTCGGGGGAGATACAATGAGCAGTTCTTC.

This clone was seen once. The V call is TRBV6-2 or TRBV6-3, the J call TRBJ1-1, with D uncertain. Germline lookup yields CDR1 MNHEY and CDR2 SVGEGT. The V and J ends lost 2 bases and 0 bases respectively, with 7 bases between them. This CDR3 region has 14 residues. The CDR3 here is CASSYRSVNTEAFF. DNA for the CDR3: TGTGCCAGCAGTTACAGATCGGTGAACACTGAAGCTTTCTTT.

V usage is TRBV6-2 or TRBV6-3 and J usage is TRBJ1-6; TRBD1 aligns across 7 bases. The CDR3 consists of 15 residues. With 2 bases clipped from V and 8 bases from J, the junction kept 6 bases outside the gene matches. Germline CDR1 reads MNHEY; CDR2 reads SVGEGT. CDR3 nucleotides: TGTGCCAGCAGTTACAGAGAGGGGGCCTATTCACCCCTCCACTTT. Protein sequence: CASSYREGAYSPLHF.

The chain links TRBV28 to TRBJ2-5, with 8 positions matching TRBD1. The V gene's germline CDR1 is MDHEN and CDR2 SYDVKM. This CDR3 region has 15 residues. The V gene end was trimmed by 5 bases and the J gene end by 5 bases; junction bases not matched to a gene: 10. CDR3 sequence reads: CASSPRSGGGETQYF. The CDR3 region has the DNA TGTGCCAGCAGTCCTCGCTCAGGGGGCGGGGAGACCCAGTACTTC. The full variable domain, in which reference TRBV28 and TRBJ2-5 provide the parts outside the CDR3, is DVKVTQSSRYLVKRTGEKVFLECVQDMDHENMFWYRQDPGLGLRLIYFSYDVKMKEKGDIPEGYSVSREKKERFSLILESASTNQTSMYLCASSPRSGGGETQYFGPGTRLLVL.

This clone occurred once. The gene calls are TRBV4-2 and TRBJ1-4; maybe TRBD1 (5 bases). The CDR3 is 22 amino acids. V was cut by 4 bases and J by 0 bases, with 30 bases left in between. CDR1 and CDR2 from the germline V gene are LGHNA and YNFKEQ. The chain's CDR3 is CASSPQQSLRGLMSATNEKLFF. CDR3 in DNA: TGTGCCAGCAGCCCTCAACAGTCCCTTCGGGGGTTGATGTCTGCAACTAATGAAAAACTGTTTTTT.

This chain connects TRBV19 to TRBJ1-4; D is unresolved. V lost 5 bases and J 5 bases, leaving 15 bases between the germline ends. This CDR3 is 15 amino acids long. Germline lookup yields CDR1 LNHDA and CDR2 SQIVND (reference sequence). The CDR3 coding sequence is TGTGCCAGTAGTTTCGGACGGATAACGAATGAAAAACTGTTTTTT. It translates to CASSFGRITNEKLFF.

This sequence joins TRBV18 and TRBJ2-7; TRBD2 matches at 8 bases. Germline V gives CDR1 KGHSH, CDR2 LQKENI. The CDR3 consists of 13 residues. V dropped 5 bases and J dropped 3; count of bases not matched to a gene: 3. In DNA, the CDR3 is TGTGCCAGCTCATCGGGACTAGACTACGAGCAGTACTTC. Protein: CASSSGLDYEQYF.

The V call is TRBV24-1, the J call TRBJ1-2, with D possibly TRBD1 on 5 matching bases. V was cut by 4 bases and J by 5 bases, with 16 bases left in between. The CDR3 totals 15 residues. Germline V gene data show CDR1 as KGHDR and CDR2 as SFDVKD. The CDR3 nucleotides read TGTGCCACCAGTGACCGGGACTCCCGTCGGTATGGCTACACCTTC. Translating it yields CATSDRDSRRYGYTF.